A single sample is the source of the 8 T cell receptor beta chains below, sequenced in a study of blood T cell repertoires in COVID-19. This table comes from immunoSEQ multiplex PCR, and its TCRdb copy is limited to in-frame clones, with some not included. Found here are around 400,000 clones, nearly 90% of them singletons; the top ten hold 1.5% to 2%. The sample taken for sequencing was PBMCs or T cells enriched from blood (not recorded which). These receptors were taken from a woman aged 25 to 39 who had recovered from COVID-19.

The rearrangement uses TRBV19 and TRBJ2-1, with TRBD2 as a possible D gene (6 bases). V was trimmed by 5 bases and J by 9 bases, leaving 20 bases between them. Germline assignment: CDR1 LNHDA and CDR2 SQIVND (reference sequence). The CDR3 totals 15 residues. The CDR3, as DNA: TGTGCCAGTAGTGCATGGGGACTCTCGAGAGTTGAGCAGTTCTTC. Residues: CASSAWGLSRVEQFF.

The chain couples TRBV5-1 to TRBJ2-7; D might be TRBD1 (6 bases). The length of the CDR3 is 16 residues. From germline, CDR1 is SGHRS and CDR2 YFSETQ. Trimming cost V 4 bases and J 0 bases, with 17 bases left between them. CDR3 in amino acids: CASSPSGGTSSYEQYF. CDR3 DNA sequence: TGCGCCAGCAGCCCAAGTGGGGGCACCAGCTCCTACGAGCAGTACTTC.

The chain links TRBV11-2 to TRBJ1-4; D might be TRBD1 (6 bases). Germline V lookup: CDR1 SGHAT, CDR2 FQNNGV. Trimming shortened V by 5 bases and J by 7 bases, and 17 bases separated the two germline ends. This CDR3 region has 15 residues. CDR3 sequence reads: CASSLAGRGGEKLFF. In DNA form, the CDR3 reads TGTGCCAGCAGCCTTGCGGGCCGAGGGGGTGAAAAACTGTTTTTT.

The chain combines TRBV27 with TRBJ1-6, with 9 bases fitting TRBD1. The CDR3 sequence is 13 residues long. Germline-derived CDR1 and CDR2 are MNHEY and SMNVEV (reference sequence). V shed 10 bases, J shed 8 bases, and the junction held 6 bases outside the gene matches. The CDR3 sequence: CATGTGFDSPLHF. CDR3 sequence (DNA): TGTGCCACCGGGACAGGGTTCGATTCACCCCTCCACTTT.

Remarks on this clone: Its ends do not fully match the called genes, so a read error is possible. The sample carries other DNA sequences with the same CDR3. CDR3 coding DNA: TGTGCCAGCAGCCACTGGGACAGAACCACAGATACGCAATATTTT. It translates to CASSHWDRTTDTQYF. The chain has TRBV3-1 (or the pseudogene TRBV3-2) and TRBJ2-3; 7 nucleotides agree with TRBD1. Germline assignment: CDR1 LGHDT and CDR2 YNNKEL (reference sequence). There are 15 residues in the CDR3.

This chain joins TRBV19 and TRBJ1-3; the D is unclear. The CDR3 sequence is 15 residues long. Trimming took off 1 base at V and 0 bases at J, with 7 bases between the two ends. Germline V gene sequence: CDR1 LNHDA, CDR2 SQIVND (reference sequence). CDR3: CASSIGANSGNTIYF. The CDR3 DNA is TGTGCCAGTAGTATAGGGGCGAACTCTGGAAACACCATATATTTT.

V and J are TRBV3-1 (or the pseudogene TRBV3-2) and TRBJ1-5; D not certain. The germline V gene encodes CDR1 LGHDT and CDR2 YNNKEL (reference sequence). Trimming took off 2 bases at V and 8 bases at J, with 16 bases between the two ends. There are 15 residues in the CDR3. The CDR3 loop is CASSQSSWAGEPQHF. The CDR3 coding sequence is TGTGCCAGCAGCCAATCTTCTTGGGCTGGCGAGCCCCAGCATTTT.

This clone showed up many times. The chain combines TRBV18 with TRBJ2-7; a possible D gene is TRBD2 (5 bases). V was clipped by 6 bases and J by 4 bases, with 13 bases between them. The CDR3 length is 13 residues. CDR1 KGHSH and CDR2 LQKENI come from the germline V gene. The CDR3 loop is CASSARTGYEQYF. CDR3 sequence (DNA): TGTGCCAGCTCTGCAAGGACGGGATACGAGCAGTACTTC.